These T cell receptor beta chains were read from a single sample in a study of shared T cell receptors in the human thymus. TCRdb's copy holds only in-frame clones and misses some; the assay was immunoSEQ multiplex PCR. The sample carries hundreds of thousands of clones, over 75% recorded once. The sample was also linked to a second study, of human thymus T cells.

Sample: thymocytes. The origin of the receptors is a boy younger than two with a congenital heart defect. The CDR3 runs from the conserved cysteine through the conserved F or W. The order of the fields is J gene, clone size, D gene, V gene, CDR3 protein, CDR3 DNA. D genes are given only for firm matches. Rows give clone size only sometimes, using once, few, many, or a class for an expanded clone.

j_call: TRBJ1-2
clone_size: NA
d_call: TRBD1
v_call: TRBV2
cdr3_aa: CASSRQGTLNYGYTF
cdr3_nt: TGTGCCAGCAGTCGACAGGGGACCCTTAACTATGGCTACACCTTC

j_call: TRBJ2-7
clone_size: NA
d_call: NA
v_call: TRBV7-9
cdr3_aa: CASSLVVGHTTYEQYF
cdr3_nt: TGTGCCAGCAGCTTAGTCGTTGGACACACTACCTACGAGCAGTACTTC

j_call: TRBJ2-7
clone_size: once
d_call: NA
v_call: TRBV19
cdr3_aa: CASRASRDLAYEQYF
cdr3_nt: TGTGCCAGTAGGGCGTCCCGGGACTTGGCCTACGAGCAGTACTTC

j_call: TRBJ2-1
clone_size: NA
d_call: NA
v_call: TRBV4-3
cdr3_aa: CASSQNRAEYNEQFF
cdr3_nt: TGCGCCAGCAGCCAAAACCGAGCGGAGTACAATGAGCAGTTCTTC

j_call: TRBJ1-1
clone_size: NA
d_call: NA
v_call: TRBV30
cdr3_aa: CAWSPRGGQNTEAFF
cdr3_nt: TGTGCCTGGAGTCCCCGGGGGGGCCAGAACACTGAAGCTTTCTTT

j_call: TRBJ2-1
clone_size: NA
d_call: TRBD2
v_call: TRBV6-6
cdr3_aa: CASSYLGREKREQFF
cdr3_nt: TGTGCCAGCAGTTATTTGGGGCGGGAGAAACGTGAGCAGTTCTTC

j_call: TRBJ1-2
clone_size: NA
d_call: NA
v_call: TRBV27
cdr3_aa: CASSLKGPANYGYTF
cdr3_nt: TGTGCCAGCAGTTTAAAGGGGCCAGCTAACTATGGCTACACCTTC

j_call: TRBJ1-5
clone_size: NA
d_call: TRBD1
v_call: TRBV28
cdr3_aa: CASTRGRTGEDQPQHF
cdr3_nt: TGTGCCAGCACCCGAGGTAGGACAGGGGAGGATCAGCCCCAGCATTTT

j_call: TRBJ2-7
clone_size: NA
d_call: NA
v_call: TRBV28
cdr3_aa: CASICGDSYEQYF
cdr3_nt: TGTGCCAGCATTTGCGGGGACTCCTACGAGCAGTACTTC

j_call: TRBJ2-2
clone_size: NA
d_call: TRBD2
v_call: TRBV5-6
cdr3_aa: CASSPPGGHGELFF
cdr3_nt: TGTGCCAGCAGCCCCCCGGGGGGGCACGGGGAGCTGTTTTTT

j_call: TRBJ1-2
clone_size: few
d_call: TRBD1
v_call: TRBV4-3
cdr3_aa: CASSQKGLQDRDGYTF
cdr3_nt: TGCGCCAGCAGCCAAAAAGGTCTCCAGGACAGGGATGGCTACACCTTC

j_call: TRBJ2-4
clone_size: NA
d_call: NA
v_call: TRBV4-2
cdr3_aa: CASSPSSEASKNIQYF
cdr3_nt: TGTGCCAGCAGCCCTTCTAGTGAGGCGTCCAAAAACATTCAGTACTTC

j_call: TRBJ2-5
clone_size: NA
d_call: NA
v_call: TRBV28
cdr3_aa: CASSFRRLVGLQETQYF
cdr3_nt: TGTGCCAGCAGTTTTCGTCGACTGGTGGGGCTGCAAGAGACCCAGTACTTC

j_call: TRBJ2-1
clone_size: NA
d_call: TRBD2
v_call: TRBV19
cdr3_aa: CASRGISGSSYNEQFF
cdr3_nt: TGTGCCAGTAGAGGCATTAGCGGGAGTTCCTACAATGAGCAGTTCTTC

j_call: TRBJ2-7
clone_size: few
d_call: TRBD2
v_call: TRBV7-6
cdr3_aa: CASSLGVPQTSGVSYEQYF
cdr3_nt: TGTGCCAGCAGCTTAGGGGTCCCTCAGACTAGCGGGGTGTCCTACGAGCAGTACTTC

j_call: TRBJ1-2
clone_size: NA
d_call: TRBD1
v_call: TRBV10-3
cdr3_aa: CAIGTGTGPGAYGYTF
cdr3_nt: TGTGCCATCGGAACGGGGACAGGGCCTGGCGCTTATGGCTACACCTTC

j_call: TRBJ2-7
clone_size: NA
d_call: NA
v_call: TRBV6-5
cdr3_aa: CASSFGLEQYF
cdr3_nt: TGTGCCAGCAGTTTCGGACTCGAACAGTACTTC

j_call: TRBJ2-7
clone_size: few
d_call: TRBD1
v_call: TRBV27
cdr3_aa: CASSSTGSYEQYF
cdr3_nt: TGTGCCAGCAGTTCGACAGGGTCCTACGAGCAGTACTTC

j_call: TRBJ2-1
clone_size: few
d_call: TRBD2
v_call: TRBV5-4
cdr3_aa: CASSAGLAGNNEQFF
cdr3_nt: TGTGCCAGCAGCGCCGGACTAGCGGGGAACAATGAGCAGTTCTTC

j_call: TRBJ2-7
clone_size: NA
d_call: TRBD1
v_call: TRBV15
cdr3_aa: CATSRVSRPGQGIGQYF
cdr3_nt: TGTGCCACCAGCAGAGTCTCAAGGCCCGGACAGGGAATCGGGCAGTACTTC

j_call: TRBJ1-6
clone_size: NA
d_call: TRBD1
v_call: TRBV10-3
cdr3_aa: CAISDRDRGNSPLHF
cdr3_nt: TGTGCCATCAGCGACCGGGACAGGGGAAACTCACCCCTCCACTTT

j_call: TRBJ2-3
clone_size: NA
d_call: NA
v_call: TRBV25-1
cdr3_aa: CASTGDTQYF
cdr3_nt: TGTGCCAGCACCGGAGATACGCAGTATTTT

j_call: TRBJ1-5
clone_size: NA
d_call: NA
v_call: TRBV28
cdr3_aa: CASSFDASQAEEQPQHF
cdr3_nt: TGTGCCAGCAGTTTCGACGCTAGCCAGGCCGAGGAACAGCCCCAGCATTTT

j_call: TRBJ2-3
clone_size: NA
d_call: TRBD2
v_call: TRBV7-2
cdr3_aa: CASSLQAGGRISTDTQYF
cdr3_nt: TGTGCCAGCAGCTTACAAGCGGGGGGTCGGATTAGCACAGATACGCAGTATTTT

j_call: TRBJ2-1
clone_size: once
d_call: NA
v_call: TRBV9
cdr3_aa: CASSVSDSYNEQFF
cdr3_nt: TGTGCCAGCAGCGTAAGCGATTCCTACAATGAGCAGTTCTTC

j_call: TRBJ2-7
clone_size: NA
d_call: NA
v_call: TRBV7-2
cdr3_aa: CASSGRRGPSHEQYF
cdr3_nt: TGTGCCAGCAGCGGCAGGCGCGGGCCGTCCCACGAGCAGTACTTC

j_call: TRBJ2-7
clone_size: NA
d_call: NA
v_call: TRBV10-1
cdr3_aa: CASSQEGVPYEQYF
cdr3_nt: TGCGCCAGCAGCCAAGAGGGGGTACCCTACGAGCAGTACTTC

j_call: TRBJ2-6
clone_size: NA
d_call: TRBD1
v_call: TRBV2
cdr3_aa: CASSLGQHGPSGANVLTF
cdr3_nt: TGTGCCAGCAGTCTGGGACAGCACGGGCCATCTGGGGCCAACGTCCTGACTTTC

j_call: TRBJ1-1
clone_size: NA
d_call: NA
v_call: TRBV27
cdr3_aa: CASSTGEGAFF
cdr3_nt: TGTGCCAGCAGTACGGGGGAGGGAGCTTTCTTT

j_call: TRBJ2-3
clone_size: NA
d_call: TRBD2
v_call: TRBV5-1
cdr3_aa: CASSLALAGNTDTQYF
cdr3_nt: TGCGCCAGCAGCTTGGCTCTAGCGGGGAACACAGATACGCAGTATTTT

j_call: TRBJ2-7
clone_size: NA
d_call: TRBD2
v_call: TRBV7-8
cdr3_aa: CASSVDGSSGVSYEQYF
cdr3_nt: TGTGCCAGCAGCGTAGACGGATCTAGCGGGGTCTCCTACGAGCAGTACTTC

j_call: TRBJ1-1
clone_size: NA
d_call: NA
v_call: TRBV5-4
cdr3_aa: CASSLFPTGEAFF
cdr3_nt: TGTGCCAGCAGCTTGTTCCCCACAGGGGAAGCTTTCTTT

j_call: TRBJ2-5
clone_size: NA
d_call: NA
v_call: TRBV5-3
cdr3_aa: CARSLRGLPPGGTQYF
cdr3_nt: TGTGCCAGAAGCTTACGCGGACTACCACCCGGGGGGACCCAGTACTTC

j_call: TRBJ1-1
clone_size: NA
d_call: NA
v_call: TRBV7-3
cdr3_aa: CASSPRPGGGTSLNTEAFF
cdr3_nt: TGTGCCAGCAGCCCCCGGCCAGGTGGCGGGACTTCACTGAACACTGAAGCTTTCTTT

j_call: TRBJ2-1
clone_size: NA
d_call: TRBD2
v_call: TRBV5-1
cdr3_aa: CASSLASGIWNEQFF
cdr3_nt: TGCGCCAGCAGCTTGGCTAGCGGCATCTGGAATGAGCAGTTCTTC

j_call: TRBJ2-7
clone_size: NA
d_call: NA
v_call: TRBV18
cdr3_aa: CASSPPEGVFPEQYF
cdr3_nt: TGTGCCAGCTCACCACCGGAAGGGGTGTTTCCCGAGCAGTACTTC

j_call: TRBJ1-5
clone_size: NA
d_call: NA
v_call: TRBV28
cdr3_aa: CASRSDRPSNQPQHF
cdr3_nt: TGTGCCAGCAGATCTGACAGGCCGAGCAATCAGCCCCAGCATTTT

j_call: TRBJ1-1
clone_size: NA
d_call: NA
v_call: TRBV19
cdr3_aa: CASSIGSGIGTEAFF
cdr3_nt: TGTGCCAGTAGTATAGGGTCGGGTATTGGCACTGAAGCTTTCTTT

j_call: TRBJ1-2
clone_size: NA
d_call: NA
v_call: TRBV28
cdr3_aa: CASSSYREYGYTF
cdr3_nt: TGTGCCAGCAGCTCCTACAGGGAGTATGGCTACACCTTC

j_call: TRBJ2-1
clone_size: NA
d_call: NA
v_call: TRBV6-5
cdr3_aa: CASSYSGLDYNEQFF
cdr3_nt: TGTGCCAGCAGTTACTCCGGACTCGACTACAATGAGCAGTTCTTC

j_call: TRBJ2-7
clone_size: NA
d_call: NA
v_call: TRBV5-1
cdr3_aa: CASSLVFSAKAYEQYF
cdr3_nt: TGCGCCAGCAGCTTGGTGTTCAGCGCGAAGGCCTACGAGCAGTACTTC

j_call: TRBJ2-1
clone_size: NA
d_call: NA
v_call: TRBV5-6
cdr3_aa: CASSGGLIPEQFF
cdr3_nt: TGTGCCAGCAGCGGCGGACTAATTCCTGAACAGTTCTTC

j_call: TRBJ1-6
clone_size: once
d_call: TRBD1
v_call: TRBV11-2
cdr3_aa: CASSLVQGANSPLHF
cdr3_nt: TGTGCCAGCAGCTTAGTTCAGGGGGCGAATTCACCCCTCCACTTT

j_call: TRBJ1-1
clone_size: NA
d_call: TRBD1
v_call: TRBV6-1
cdr3_aa: CASPETGINTEAFF
cdr3_nt: TGTGCCAGCCCCGAGACAGGGATTAACACTGAAGCTTTCTTT

j_call: TRBJ1-4
clone_size: NA
d_call: NA
v_call: TRBV19
cdr3_aa: CASSVDYEGFGKLFF
cdr3_nt: TGTGCCAGTAGTGTGGACTACGAAGGGTTTGGGAAACTGTTTTTT

j_call: TRBJ1-1
clone_size: NA
d_call: NA
v_call: TRBV7-3
cdr3_aa: CASSLNGQTHTEAFF
cdr3_nt: TGTGCCAGCAGCTTAAACGGACAGACCCACACTGAAGCTTTCTTT

j_call: TRBJ1-2
clone_size: NA
d_call: NA
v_call: TRBV5-1
cdr3_aa: CASSLQGLYGYTF
cdr3_nt: TGCGCCAGCAGTTTGCAGGGACTTTATGGCTACACCTTC

j_call: TRBJ2-7
clone_size: NA
d_call: NA
v_call: TRBV19
cdr3_aa: CASSIQGGEQYF
cdr3_nt: TGTGCCAGTAGTATTCAGGGGGGCGAGCAGTACTTC

j_call: TRBJ2-3
clone_size: NA
d_call: NA
v_call: TRBV5-6
cdr3_aa: CASSLAGGEDTQYF
cdr3_nt: TGTGCCAGCAGCTTGGCCGGGGGTGAAGATACGCAGTATTTT

j_call: TRBJ1-5
clone_size: NA
d_call: NA
v_call: TRBV4-3
cdr3_aa: CASSHFMGRDQPQHF
cdr3_nt: TGCGCCAGCAGCCATTTCATGGGGAGAGATCAGCCCCAGCATTTT

j_call: TRBJ1-1
clone_size: NA
d_call: NA
v_call: TRBV20-1
cdr3_aa: CSASILEAFF
cdr3_nt: TGCAGTGCTAGTATCCTTGAAGCTTTCTTT

j_call: TRBJ1-1
clone_size: NA
d_call: NA
v_call: TRBV4-1
cdr3_aa: CASSPPRGQKNTEAFF
cdr3_nt: TGCGCCAGCAGCCCGCCCCGCGGACAAAAGAACACTGAAGCTTTCTTT

j_call: TRBJ2-3
clone_size: NA
d_call: NA
v_call: TRBV15
cdr3_aa: CATRFTGVEGTDTQYF
cdr3_nt: TGTGCCACCAGGTTCACAGGAGTAGAGGGCACAGATACGCAGTATTTT

j_call: TRBJ1-2
clone_size: NA
d_call: TRBD1
v_call: TRBV6-1
cdr3_aa: CASRGGQPYGYTF
cdr3_nt: TGTGCCAGCAGGGGGGGACAGCCCTATGGCTACACCTTC

j_call: TRBJ2-7
clone_size: NA
d_call: TRBD2
v_call: TRBV23-1
cdr3_aa: CASSQRDYSAYEQYF
cdr3_nt: TGCGCCAGCAGTCAGAGGGACTACTCTGCCTACGAGCAGTACTTC

j_call: TRBJ1-3
clone_size: NA
d_call: NA
v_call: TRBV6-5
cdr3_aa: CASSTRQHSGNTIYF
cdr3_nt: TGTGCCAGCAGCACGAGACAGCACTCTGGAAACACCATATATTTT

j_call: TRBJ2-1
clone_size: NA
d_call: TRBD2
v_call: TRBV4-1
cdr3_aa: CASSQDPTASGPNNEQFF
cdr3_nt: TGCGCCAGCAGCCAAGATCCCACCGCTAGCGGACCCAACAATGAGCAGTTCTTC